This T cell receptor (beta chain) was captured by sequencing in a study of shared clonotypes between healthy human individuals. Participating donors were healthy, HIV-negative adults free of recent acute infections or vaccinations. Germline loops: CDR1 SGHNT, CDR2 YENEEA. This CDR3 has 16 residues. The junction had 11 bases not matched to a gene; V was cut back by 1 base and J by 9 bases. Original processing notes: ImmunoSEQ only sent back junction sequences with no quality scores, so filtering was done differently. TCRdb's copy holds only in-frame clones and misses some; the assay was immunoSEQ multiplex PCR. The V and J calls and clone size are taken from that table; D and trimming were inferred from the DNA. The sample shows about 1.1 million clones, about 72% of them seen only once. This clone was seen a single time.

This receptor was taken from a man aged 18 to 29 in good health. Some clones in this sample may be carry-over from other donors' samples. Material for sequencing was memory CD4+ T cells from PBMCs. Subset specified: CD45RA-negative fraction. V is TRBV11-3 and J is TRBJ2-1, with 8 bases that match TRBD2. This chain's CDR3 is CASSLVAGGVWSEQFF. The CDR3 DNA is TGTGCCAGCAGCTTAGTTGCGGGGGGCGTATGGTCTGAGCAGTTCTTC.